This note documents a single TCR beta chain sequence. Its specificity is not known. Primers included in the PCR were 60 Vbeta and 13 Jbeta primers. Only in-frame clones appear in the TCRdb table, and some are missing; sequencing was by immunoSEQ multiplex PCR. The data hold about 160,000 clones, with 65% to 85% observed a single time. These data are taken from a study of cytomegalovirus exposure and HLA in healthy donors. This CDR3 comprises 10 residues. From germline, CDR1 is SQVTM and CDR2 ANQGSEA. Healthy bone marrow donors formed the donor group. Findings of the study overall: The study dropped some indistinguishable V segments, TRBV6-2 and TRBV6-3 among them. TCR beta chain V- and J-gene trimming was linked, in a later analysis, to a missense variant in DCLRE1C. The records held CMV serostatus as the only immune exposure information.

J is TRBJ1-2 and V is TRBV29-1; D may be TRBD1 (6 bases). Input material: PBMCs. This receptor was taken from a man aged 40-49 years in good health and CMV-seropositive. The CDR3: CSVTTGSYTF. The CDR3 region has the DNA TGCAGTGTTACAACAGGGAGCTACACCTTC.